Sequencing of this T cell receptor (beta chain) was carried out in a study of cytomegalovirus exposure and HLA in healthy donors. PCR involved 60 Vbeta and 13 Jbeta primers. Sequencing was performed with immunoSEQ multiplex PCR; in TCRdb, only in-frame clones are kept and a portion is missing. This sample yields over 40,000 clones, of which around 58% are seen a single time; around 12% belongs to the top ten. The CDR3 is 16 residues long. V lost 0 bases to trimming and J lost 3 bases; unmatched junction nucleotides: 6. Germline-derived CDR1 and CDR2 are SGHRS and YFSETQ. V is TRBV5-1 and J is TRBJ2-3, with 8 bases lining up with TRBD2. The origin of this receptor is a man in his fifties or sixties in good health and CMV-seropositive. The sample consisted of PBMCs. The CDR3 DNA is TGCGCCAGCAGCTTGGATGGCGGGAGGACAACAGATACGCAGTATTTT. Residues: CASSLDGGRTTDTQYF.